The rows below give T cell receptor beta chains drawn from one sample of a study of shared clonotypes between healthy human individuals. Only in-frame clones appear in the TCRdb table, and some are missing; sequencing was by immunoSEQ multiplex PCR. The table includes about 1.5 million clones, about 98% detected once. Sequencing was done on a sample of naive CD4+ T cells sorted from blood. These receptors were obtained from a man aged 25 to 45 in good health. Both conserved end residues are part of each CDR3. D genes are given only for firm matches.

>TRBV7-9|-
CASRFGSTYNEQFF
>TRBV6-1|-
CASTKRSLDEQFF
>TRBV7-2|TRBD1
CASSLDHGTGGAGTQYF
>TRBV9|-
CASSERVTPGLSGNTIYF
>TRBV6-6|-
CASGRGAGELFF
>TRBV29-1|-
CSVDRGSAGELFF
>TRBV7-2|TRBD1
CASSLRDRGTGELFF
>TRBV25-1|-
CASSGARRPEQYF
>TRBV6-6|TRBD1
CASSATTGSFTHTQYF
>TRBV6-6|-
CASSYPQGRETQYF
>TRBV6-1|-
CASSEVSGNTIYF
>TRBV5-1|-
CASSPSSGANVLTF
>TRBV19|-
CASTPGLAQETQYF
>TRBV18|-
CASSQGQPGTGELFF
>TRBV6-4|-
CASSRGGAGGADTQYF
>TRBV29-1|-
CSVDGVEFRAF
>TRBV30|-
CALGPAGGYTF
>TRBV29-1|-
CSVPPPEVYNEQFF
>TRBV5-1|-
CASSLAPKDHYNEQFF
>TRBV29-1|-
CSARTDSYEQYF
>TRBV18|TRBD2
CASSPSGSQETQYF
>TRBV5-4|-
CASSLSAGYEQYF
>TRBV15|-
CATSRDPRADTQYF
>TRBV7-8|-
CASSLNANSGNTIYF
>TRBV7-9|-
CASGEQYF
>TRBV19|TRBD2
CASSISGSYEQYF
>TRBV4-3|TRBD2
CASSRRLAGTTDTQYF
>TRBV11-3|-
CASSLTPRGEETQYF
>TRBV29-1|TRBD2
CSVSLLASGRAVKTQYF
>TRBV27|-
CASSYRGSNQPQHF
>TRBV14|-
CASRPSYGGNEQFF
>TRBV19|TRBD1
CASSIEGGRYNEQFF
>TRBV6-5|-
CASSYFAPSYEQYF
>TRBV5-1|-
CASSAVLTVGYTF
>TRBV4-1|-
CASSQAGAANEKLFF
>TRBV28|-
CASSLYRGHKSQPQHF
>TRBV28|TRBD1
CASSSFGQAASTDTQYF
>TRBV28|-
CASSFVGQGSYEQYF
>TRBV5-4|TRBD1
CASSSPTGGITDTQYF
>TRBV7-9|-
CASSNKAMVNGGYTF
>TRBV6-1|-
CASQRVSGSNEQYF
>TRBV5-8|-
CASSLGMGISNQPQHF
>TRBV25-1|TRBD1
CASSDPRTGGGFGYTF
>TRBV9|TRBD2
CASSTGVAGYNEQFF
>TRBV27|TRBD2
CASSRLAGLNEQFF
>TRBV6-6|-
CASSSTGELFF
>TRBV6-5|-
CASSYSRVGQETQYF
>TRBV29-1|TRBD2
CSGGLATNTGELFF
>TRBV7-2|-
CASSYGHLYEQYF
>TRBV14|-
CASSQPHEYNEQFF
>TRBV30|-
CAWKAGAGYTF
>TRBV6-1|TRBD1
CASNTGGGYNEQFF
>TRBV27|TRBD1
CASSGQVVDEQFF